A selection of T cell receptor beta chains follows, all from one sample in a study of cytomegalovirus exposure and HLA in healthy donors. The assay was immunoSEQ multiplex PCR, and TCRdb's table has in-frame clones only and misses some. The sample has some 120,000 clones, around three quarters seen once. The sample taken for sequencing was PBMCs. Every receptor here comes from a woman aged 40 to 55 in good health and CMV-seronegative. Each CDR3 is given with its conserved first and last residue. D genes are given only for firm matches. Size is stated for part of the rows, as once, few or many counts, or as a class when the clone is expanded.

j_call	d_call	v_call	clone_size	cdr3_aa	cdr3_nt
TRBJ2-5	TRBD2	TRBV9	NA	CASSVGLAGGETQYF	TGTGCCAGCAGCGTAGGGCTAGCGGGAGGAGAGACCCAGTACTTC
TRBJ1-5	NA	TRBV28	NA	CASSLLPSGVANQPQHF	TGTGCCAGCAGTCTCCTCCCTTCAGGGGTGGCCAATCAGCCCCAGCATTTT
TRBJ1-1	TRBD1	TRBV4-2	NA	CATRQGINTEAFF	TGTGCCACAAGACAGGGGATAAACACTGAAGCTTTCTTT
TRBJ2-7	NA	TRBV18	NA	CASSPSEGGTYEQYF	TGTGCCAGCTCACCATCGGAGGGGGGGACCTACGAGCAGTACTTC
TRBJ2-7	TRBD1	TRBV28	NA	CASSFAAGTVSYEQYF	TGTGCCAGCAGTTTCGCTGCCGGGACAGTCTCCTACGAGCAGTACTTC
TRBJ2-1	NA	TRBV28	NA	CASSLRDTNEQFF	TGTGCCAGCAGTTTACGAGATACCAATGAGCAGTTCTTC
TRBJ2-3	NA	TRBV13	NA	CASTLGSYTDTQYF	TGTGCCAGCACCTTGGGCTCGTACACAGATACGCAGTATTTT
TRBJ2-4	NA	TRBV28	NA	CASGTPSKNIQYF	TGTGCCAGCGGGACACCGTCCAAAAACATTCAGTACTTC
TRBJ1-1	NA	TRBV18	NA	CASSPTVPPRRGIGTEAFF	TGTGCCAGCTCACCGACAGTGCCTCCCCGCAGGGGCATTGGGACTGAAGCTTTCTTT
TRBJ1-1	NA	TRBV27	NA	CASSLQGWGTEAFF	TGTGCCAGCAGTTTACAGGGGTGGGGCACTGAAGCTTTCTTT
TRBJ1-1	NA	TRBV27	NA	CASSLSIGQTNTEAFF	TGTGCCAGCAGTTTAAGTATCGGACAGACGAACACTGAAGCTTTCTTT
TRBJ2-7	TRBD2	TRBV9	NA	CASSVGGGGPMAYEQYF	TGTGCCAGCAGCGTAGGGGGGGGAGGTCCCATGGCCTACGAGCAGTACTTC
TRBJ1-2	NA	TRBV27	NA	CASSFVGTPNYGYTF	TGTGCCAGCAGTTTCGTCGGGACACCTAACTATGGCTACACCTTC
TRBJ2-7	NA	TRBV19	NA	CASSNPRQPGHEQYF	TGTGCCAGTAGTAACCCTCGACAGCCAGGGCACGAGCAGTACTTC
TRBJ1-5	TRBD1	TRBV19	NA	CAPPKGQRGNQPQHF	TGTGCCCCCCCAAAGGGACAGCGGGGCAATCAGCCCCAGCATTTT
TRBJ2-7	TRBD2	TRBV9	NA	CASSESGKINEQYF	TGTGCCAGCAGCGAAAGCGGGAAAATCAACGAGCAGTACTTC
TRBJ2-7	NA	TRBV7-2	NA	CASSLSGPMGEQYF	TGTGCCAGCAGCTTATCAGGGCCGATGGGAGAGCAGTACTTC
TRBJ1-1	TRBD1	TRBV7-9	NA	CASSPWTGIVANTEAFF	TGTGCCAGCAGCCCGTGGACAGGGATAGTGGCGAACACTGAAGCTTTCTTT
TRBJ2-2	TRBD1	TRBV18	NA	CASSPPGQGARGELFF	TGTGCCAGCTCACCACCTGGACAGGGGGCGCGCGGGGAGCTGTTTTTT
TRBJ1-2	TRBD1	TRBV28	NA	CASMDRGAANYGYTF	TGTGCCAGCATGGACAGGGGGGCAGCTAACTATGGCTACACCTTC
TRBJ2-7	NA	TRBV5-6	NA	CASSWAGPHPSIEQYF	TGTGCCAGCAGCTGGGCGGGTCCCCACCCATCAATTGAGCAGTACTTC
TRBJ2-5	TRBD1	TRBV6-1	NA	CASSAGTGGETQYF	TGTGCCAGCAGTGCGGGGACAGGGGGGGAGACCCAGTACTTC
TRBJ1-1	TRBD1	TRBV19	once	CASSPLDRETEAFF	TGTGCCAGTAGTCCCTTAGACAGGGAGACTGAAGCTTTCTTT
TRBJ1-1	NA	TRBV11-2	few	CASSPIHRVEAFF	TGTGCCAGCAGTCCAATCCACAGGGTTGAAGCTTTCTTT
TRBJ2-3	TRBD2	TRBV7-2	few	CASSVSSGSPDTQYF	TGTGCCAGCAGCGTCTCTAGCGGGAGCCCAGATACGCAGTATTTT
TRBJ1-5	NA	TRBV27	NA	CASSLRSNQPQHF	TGTGCCAGCAGTTTACGGAGCAATCAGCCCCAGCATTTT
TRBJ2-5	TRBD2	TRBV4-3	NA	CASSLSGGVETQYF	TGCGCCAGCAGCCTCTCGGGGGGGGTAGAGACCCAGTACTTC
TRBJ2-2	NA	TRBV27	NA	CASSLFWPGELFF	TGTGCCAGCAGTTTATTTTGGCCCGGGGAGCTGTTTTTT
TRBJ1-2	NA	TRBV7-9	NA	CSSSLDRSHGYTF	TGTTCCAGCAGCTTAGACAGGTCGCATGGCTACACCTTC
TRBJ2-7	NA	TRBV4-2	NA	CASSQGSGGTDISYEQYF	TGTGCCAGCAGCCAAGGGTCCGGCGGGACAGATATCTCCTACGAGCAGTACTTC
TRBJ2-7	NA	TRBV29-1	NA	CSVEFASPGLRGYEQYF	TGCAGCGTTGAATTCGCTAGCCCGGGACTCCGAGGGTACGAGCAGTACTTC
TRBJ2-7	TRBD2	TRBV2	once	CASSAGTSGASSYEQYF	TGTGCCAGCAGCGCCGGGACTAGCGGGGCAAGCTCCTACGAGCAGTACTTC
TRBJ1-6	NA	TRBV7-9	NA	CASSEAPGRWDNSPLHF	TGTGCCAGCAGCGAAGCGCCAGGGCGGTGGGATAATTCACCCCTCCACTTT
TRBJ2-5	NA	TRBV19	NA	CASDRGGGDETQYF	TGTGCCAGTGATAGGGGGGGCGGAGACGAGACCCAGTACTTC
TRBJ1-1	TRBD1	TRBV27	NA	CASSFTGDTEAFF	TGTGCCAGCAGTTTTACAGGGGACACTGAAGCTTTCTTT
TRBJ2-5	NA	TRBV5-4	NA	CASSFPGNNKETQYF	TGTGCCAGCAGCTTCCCAGGGAACAACAAAGAGACCCAGTACTTC
TRBJ2-7	TRBD2	TRBV18	NA	CASSTPTGGLNEQYF	TGTGCCAGCTCTACCCCCACGGGAGGTCTGAACGAGCAGTACTTC
TRBJ2-7	TRBD2	TRBV7-9	NA	CASSSITSAITYEQYF	TGTGCCAGCAGCTCGATCACTAGCGCGATTACCTACGAGCAGTACTTC
TRBJ2-5	NA	TRBV18	NA	CASSPGAVQETQYF	TGTGCCAGCTCACCAGGGGCAGTCCAAGAGACCCAGTACTTC
TRBJ1-1	NA	TRBV6-5	few	CASSYSRGLNTEAFF	TGTGCCAGCAGTTACTCCAGGGGCCTGAACACTGAAGCTTTCTTT
TRBJ2-5	TRBD1	TRBV7-6	NA	CASSFRQGARLGETQYF	TGTGCCAGCAGCTTTAGGCAGGGGGCAAGGTTGGGAGAGACCCAGTACTTC
TRBJ1-2	NA	TRBV6-1	once	CASSETGGEGYTF	TGTGCCAGCAGTGAAACGGGGGGCGAGGGCTACACCTTC
TRBJ2-7	TRBD1	TRBV7-9	NA	CASSPRQGAYEQYF	TGTGCCAGCAGCCCACGACAGGGGGCCTACGAGCAGTACTTC
TRBJ2-5	TRBD1	TRBV4-1	NA	CASSRRDRLTETQYF	TGCGCCAGCAGCCGCAGGGACAGACTGACGGAGACCCAGTACTTC
TRBJ1-2	NA	TRBV9	NA	CASSPTGHYGYTF	TGTGCCAGCAGCCCAACAGGGCACTATGGCTACACCTTC
TRBJ2-3	TRBD2	TRBV10-3	NA	CAIASGVSTDTQYF	TGTGCCATCGCTAGCGGGGTTTCCACAGATACGCAGTATTTT